This T cell receptor (beta chain) comes out of a study of CD8 T cells in ankylosing spondylitis. This clonotype was observed a handful of times. Its target is unknown. Quantitative 5'-RACE with molecular barcodes produced the TCR beta libraries. TCRdb re-called the 5' RACE reads with MiXCR, one entry per CDR3 protein. The sample records just over 350,000 distinct CDR3 sequences, more than 20% being singletons. General study findings and limits: Disease-associated clonotypes exhibited CD8+ identity and were relatively infrequent in peripheral blood.

The CDR3 has 12 residues. V was clipped by 5 bases and J by 7 bases, with 12 bases between them. The clonotype originates from a male donor with ankylosing spondylitis or in good health (not recorded which). J is TRBJ2-7 and V is TRBV12-3 or TRBV12-4; D remains unclear. Material: blood, either unsorted or a sorted T cell fraction (not recorded which). The CDR3 DNA is TGTGCCAGCAGTCCGATAATGGGGGAGCAGTACTTC. It is translated as CASSPIMGEQYF.